These 26 T cell receptor delta chains originate from one sample sequenced in a study of γδ T cells in repeated Plasmodium falciparum infection. TCRdb re-processed the multiplex PCR reads via CATT. The sample gives tens of thousands of delta-chain clones, over 1.5% of which show up once; approximately 16% is in the top ten. Bulk repertoires came from Vgamma9/Vdelta2+ or Vdelta2-negative gammadelta T cells flow-sorted from PBMC. Material: gamma-delta T cells from blood. The receptor source for this set is a pool of human donors (malaria-infected and uninfected, not separated).

The table lists this clone with many counts. TCRdb's listed protein matches a much larger clone and diverges from this DNA's translation at residue 5, likely through a read error; the protein shown comes from the DNA. The chain joins TRDV2 to TRDJ1; D remains unclear. The CDR3 contains 21 residues. Between the trimmed V and J ends, which lost 3 bases and 6 bases, there was a span of 37 bases. CDR1 is GEAIGNYY and CDR2 is EKD in the germline V gene. The CDR3 sequence is CACDSITPEGSSPGPLNKLIF. The DNA for the CDR3 is TGTGCCTGTGACTCAATAACGCCTGAGGGTTCGAGCCCGGGGCCTCTTAATAAACTCATCTTT.

This clone was seen only a few times. TCRdb attributes to this sequence the protein of a much larger clone, which differs from the DNA translation at residue 17; a read error is likely, and the protein displayed is translated from the DNA. The chain combines TRDV1 with TRDJ1, with 12 bases that match TRDD3. This CDR3 spans 24 amino acids. J gave up 4 bases and V 2 bases, and 29 bases lay outside the gene matches. In germline, CDR1 is TSWWSYY, CDR2 QGS. The CDR3 region is CALGEGGSDSDWGILTLCLDKLIF. As DNA, the CDR3 is TGTGCTCTTGGGGAAGGCGGGTCAGATTCCGACTGGGGGATACTCACACTGTGTCTCGATAAACTCATCTTT.

This clone came up many times. Translating this DNA gives a protein that differs at residue 9 from the TCRdb one, which belongs to a much larger clone; a read error is likely, and the protein shown is this translation. The gene calls are TRDV1 and TRDJ1; perhaps D is TRDD2 or TRDD3 (6 bases each). The germline gives CDR1 TSWWSYY, CDR2 QGS. With 0 bases removed from V and 0 bases from J, the gap between germline ends came to 32 bases. This CDR3 contains 23 residues. CDR3: CALGELKILLLTPGIMYTDKLIF. CDR3 coding DNA: TGTGCTCTTGGGGAACTCAAAATCCTCCTACTGACCCCGGGGATCATGTACACCGATAAACTCATCTTT.

With respect to this clone: The TCRdb record carries a much larger clone's protein, which differs from this DNA's translation at residue 14; a read error is the likely cause, and the protein listed here is the DNA translation. The chain combines TRDV1 with TRDJ1, with 12 nucleotides matching TRDD3. Assignment of the J gene here rests on matching the DNA to germline, because TCRdb gives none. In germline, CDR1 is TSWWSYY, CDR2 QGS. The CDR3 totals 17 residues. Trimming removed 0 bases from V and 10 bases from J; junction bases left unmatched: 12. The CDR3 DNA is TGTGCTCTTGGGGAACTGGCATACTGGGGGATACCACGGAGACTCATCTTT. This translates into CALGELAYWGIPRRLIF.

This clone was seen only a few times. TCRdb has a much larger clone's protein, which differs at residue 11 from the translation of this DNA, likely because of a read error; what is shown is the protein translated from the DNA. The chain uses TRDV1 and TRDJ1; 12 bases align to TRDD3. Unmatched junction bases numbered 23, after V lost 3 bases and J lost 0 bases. The CDR3 consists of 23 residues. Germline V gene data show CDR1 as TSWWSYY and CDR2 as QGS. The CDR3 DNA sequence: TGTGCTCTTGGGGAGCATGTAACCTACCCGAGGAACTGGGGGATACTGTACACCGATAAACTCATCTTT. Protein: CALGEHVTYPRNWGILYTDKLIF.

This clone was observed a handful of times. The protein TCRdb lists belongs to a much larger clone and differs from this DNA's translation at residue 14, which points to a read error; the protein shown is made from the DNA. The chain is built from TRDV1 and TRDJ1; 7 nucleotides agree with TRDD3. Looked up from germline, CDR1 is TSWWSYY and CDR2 is QGS. The CDR3 length is 21 residues. The CDR3 here is CALGERPRYWGMVWYTDKLIF. CDR3 bases: TGTGCTCTTGGGGAACGTCCGAGGTACTGGGGAATGGTTTGGTACACCGATAAGCTCATCTTT.

This clone was detected many times. For this DNA, TCRdb reports the protein of a much larger clone, which diverges at residue 11, most likely from a read error; the protein presented here is translated directly from the DNA. The chain has TRDV2 and TRDJ1, with TRDD3 identical over 7 bases. TCRdb leaves out the J gene; it was filled in here by matching the DNA to germline. This CDR3 has 17 residues. The V segment lost 3 bases and the J segment 3 bases; nucleotides outside the gene matches: 15. Germline lookup yields CDR1 GEAIGNYY and CDR2 EKD. CDR3 residues: CACDPSRTGGCPDKLIF. The CDR3 DNA reads as TGTGCCTGTGACCCATCACGCACGGGGGGATGCCCCGATAAACTCATCTTT.

This clone was seen only a few times. A read error likely explains this, since a far larger clone differs by one base. This sample includes further DNA sequences coding for the same CDR3. The gene calls are TRDV1 and TRDJ1; 8 bases are shared with TRDD3. The CDR3 runs 17 residues. CDR1 and CDR2 (germline): TSWWSYY, QGS. The CDR3 protein is CALGERPPGDITDKLIF. The CDR3 nucleotides are TGCGCTCTTGGGGAACGGCCTCCGGGGGATATAACCGATAAACTCATCTTT.

This clone was detected many times. V and J are TRDV3 and TRDJ1, with 12 bases matching TRDD3. J was trimmed by 0 bases and V by 0 bases; bases with no gene match: 23. Germline-derived CDR1 and CDR2 are TVYSNPD and GDNSRS (reference sequence). This CDR3 comprises 22 residues. This chain's CDR3 is CAFSRTFRGWGIRVLNTDKLIF. The CDR3 DNA sequence: TGTGCCTTTAGCCGAACTTTTCGGGGCTGGGGGATACGAGTGCTTAACACCGATAAACTCATCTTT.

This clone was found a few times. One base separates it from a far larger clone, so it is likely a read error. At the DNA level, this CDR3 is encoded by other sequences in the same sample as well. The chain uses TRDV1 and TRDJ1, with a tentative D call TRDD3 (6 bases). The CDR3 has 22 amino acids. V shed 5 bases and J shed 0 bases, with 34 bases lying between them. Germline CDR1 is TSWWSYY and CDR2 is QGS. In DNA form, the CDR3 reads TGTGCTCTTGGGCGCACTACGGTCCTCCCTAGGCGAGTCTGGGGATACACCGATAAACTCATCTTT. Amino acids: CALGRTTVLPRRVWGYTDKLIF.

A note on this clone: TCRdb assigns this DNA the protein of a much larger clone, which departs from its translation at residue 2; this likely reflects a read error, and the protein shown comes from translating the DNA. The chain couples TRDV1 to TRDJ1; D possibly corresponds to TRDD3 (5 bases). The CDR3 is 19 amino acids. The germline V gene encodes CDR1 TSWWSYY and CDR2 QGS. In nucleotides, the CDR3 is TGTTCTCTTGGGGAACTGGACGGTACGTTAACTGTGTACACCGATAAACTCATCTTT. This encodes CSLGELDGTLTVYTDKLIF.

A note on this clone: This probably arose from a read error, given a far larger clone one base away. Within the sample, other DNA sequences also encode this same CDR3. The chain couples TRDV1 to TRDJ1; D not resolved. The V end was cut by 7 bases, the J end by 8 bases, with 11 bases between. The CDR3 extends over 11 amino acids. Germline CDR1 is TSWWSYY and CDR2 is QGS. CDR3 DNA: TGTGCTCTTGACATTTTCGACAAACTCATCTTT. Its protein is CALDIFDKLIF.

Comment on this clone: Translating this DNA gives a protein that differs at residue 17 from the TCRdb one, which belongs to a much larger clone; a read error is likely, and the protein shown is this translation. The chain uses TRDV1 and TRDJ1; 13 bases agree with TRDD3. As TCRdb names no J gene, one was assigned here on the basis of a DNA match to germline. The germline V gene encodes CDR1 TSWWSYY and CDR2 QGS. The CDR3 has 23 amino acids. In nucleotides, the CDR3 is TGTGCTATTGGGGAAAACCCCTCCCACGTACTGGGGGATACGCCAGTGCACACCGATAAACTCATCTTT. Protein: CAIGENPSHVLGDTPVHTDKLIF.

This clone was counted ten times or more. The mismatch at residue 11 between this DNA's translation and the TCRdb protein of a much larger clone likely reflects a read error; the protein shown is translated from the DNA. CDR3 coding DNA: TGTGCCTGTGACCCGTACTGCTCCTGGGACGCCCGACAGATGTTTTTC. As protein: CACDPYCSWDARQMFF. The rearrangement links TRDV2 to TRDJ3; a weak D match, TRDD3 (5 bases). Here the J gene was assigned by germline matching of the DNA, as TCRdb has none. This CDR3 has 16 residues. The germline V gene has CDR1 GEAIGNYY and CDR2 EKD.

This clone turned up a few times. TCRdb's entry gives the protein of a much larger clone, which mismatches this DNA's translation at residue 7, likely from a read error; the protein reported here is translated from the DNA. The chain uses TRDV1 and TRDJ1; 9 nucleotides agree with TRDD3. From germline, CDR1 is TSWWSYY and CDR2 QGS. The junction had 22 bases not matched to a gene; V was cut back by 0 bases and J by 5 bases. The CDR3 is 21 amino acids. CDR3 amino acids: CALGELVPLGRCTGGPDKLIF. CDR3 bases: TGTGCTCTTGGGGAACTCGTCCCTTTGGGACGCTGTACTGGGGGACCAGATAAACTCATCTTT.

This clone was observed a few times. TCRdb attributes to this sequence the protein of a much larger clone, which differs from the DNA translation at residue 16; a read error is likely, and the protein displayed is translated from the DNA. The J gene was not called, though the V gene is TRDV2; TRDD3, as called in the table, went unchecked against the DNA. The CDR3 covers 18 residues. Germline V gene lookup returns CDR1 GEAIGNYY and CDR2 EKD. CDR3 coding DNA: TGTGCCTGTGACATTGGTACTGGGGGATCCGAGTACACCGATAAACCCATCTTT. It encodes CACDIGTGGSEYTDKPIF.

As for this clone: TCRdb pairs this DNA with a much larger clone's protein that differs at residue 3, likely a read error; the protein shown was translated from the DNA. No call exists for the J gene, whereas the V gene is TRDV2. Germline-derived CDR1 and CDR2 are GEAIGNYY and EKD. There are 9 residues in the CDR3. In DNA form, the CDR3 reads TGTGCCCGTGACGCTCTATATACCTTT. Encoded protein: CARDALYTF.

This clone has just a few counts. The amino acid sequence in TCRdb belongs to a much larger clone and departs from this DNA's translation at residue 13, likely a sequencing read error; the sequence shown is translated from the DNA. In DNA, the CDR3 is TGTGCTCTTGGGGAACGGATGTACACCGATAAACTCACCTTT. Translation gives CALGERMYTDKLTF. This rearrangement joins TRDV1 to TRDJ1; no definite D call. This CDR3 region has 14 residues. The germline V gene has CDR1 TSWWSYY and CDR2 QGS.

This clone was found many times. CDR3 nucleotide sequence: TGTGCTCTTGGGGAACTATCTCATCCTACCGGCATACTATTTCGGGGGAACTACACCGATAAACTCATCTTT. Translation gives CALGELSHPTGILFRGNYTDKLIF. V and J are TRDV1 and TRDJ1; D may correspond to TRDD2 or TRDD3 (6 bases each). Looked up from germline, CDR1 is TSWWSYY and CDR2 is QGS. V dropped 0 bases and J dropped 0 bases, with 35 bases sitting between them. This CDR3 is 24 amino acids long.

As for this clone: The protein held in TCRdb is that of a much larger clone and does not match this DNA's translation at residue 11, likely because of a read error; the protein shown is translated from the DNA. The J gene is TRDJ1, the V gene TRDV1; D may correspond to TRDD2 or TRDD3 (6 bases each). No J segment appears in TCRdb, so it was assigned here by matching the sequence to germline. Trimming left V 0 bases short and J 2 bases short, with 40 bases between. The CDR3 loop spans 25 amino acids. The germline V gene has CDR1 TSWWSYY and CDR2 QGS. CDR3 residues: CALGELQRYVLLAPTGNYTTDKLIF. The CDR3 DNA sequence: TGTGCTCTTGGGGAACTACAAAGGTACGTCCTCCTAGCTCCTACTGGGAACTATACTACCGATAAACTCATCTTT.

This clone was observed a handful of times. Translating this DNA gives a protein that differs at residue 6 from the TCRdb one, which belongs to a much larger clone; a read error is likely, and the protein shown is this translation. This chain connects TRDV1 to TRDJ1, with D possibly TRDD2 on 5 matching bases. The CDR3 sequence is 19 residues long. Between the trimmed V and J ends, which lost 5 bases and 6 bases, there was a span of 31 bases. Germline CDR1 is TSWWSYY and CDR2 is QGS. The CDR3 spells CALGIRYPPRLLRTNKLIF. CDR3 DNA sequence: TGTGCTCTTGGGATTAGATATCCTCCTAGGCTACTGCGGACCAATAAACTCATCTTT.

This clone has a handful of counts. Only one base separates this from a far larger clonotype, so it likely reflects a read error. This specimen includes other DNA sequences encoding the same CDR3. The J gene is TRDJ1, the V gene TRDV2; TRDD3 matches at 8 bases. The J gene was missing in TCRdb and was found by matching the end of the DNA to germline. This CDR3 contains 20 residues. V lost 1 base, J lost 0 bases, and 18 bases stayed unmatched. Germline CDR1 and CDR2: GEAIGNYY and EKD. CDR3 protein: CACDTAFPPATGGYTDKLIF. The CDR3 region has the DNA TGTGCCTGTGACACGGCCTTCCCACCGGCTACTGGGGGTTACACCGATAAACTCATCTTT.

For this clone: Translating this DNA gives a protein that differs at residue 11 from the TCRdb one, which belongs to a much larger clone; a read error is likely, and the protein shown is this translation. The chain combines TRDV1 with TRDJ1; D possibly uses TRDD2 or TRDD3 (7 bases each). V was cut by 4 bases and J by 7 bases, with 34 bases left in between. In germline, CDR1 is TSWWSYY, CDR2 QGS. The CDR3 covers 20 residues. The CDR3 sequence: CALGAPFSYLRWGATVKLIF. Here the CDR3 DNA reads TGTGCTCTTGGGGCTCCATTTTCCTACTTACGCTGGGGGGCCACTGTTAAACTCATCTTT.

This clone was seen a few times. This likely came from a read error, as a far larger clone is one base away. The same CDR3 also results from other DNA sequences found in this sample. The genes are TRDV3 and TRDJ1; TRDD3 aligns across 12 bases. The J gene, left out of TCRdb, was set here by checking the DNA against germline. The CDR3 length is 21 residues. Germline CDR1 and CDR2: TVYSNPD and GDNSRS (reference sequence). J gave up 0 bases and V 3 bases, and 23 bases lay outside the gene matches. DNA of the CDR3: TGTGCCTTAGGTTTTAGACGCACTGGGGGATACTCCCTTACTTACACCGATAAACTCATCTTT. It codes for CALGFRRTGGYSLTYTDKLIF.

This clone showed up many times. A far bigger clonotype differs at one base, so this is likely a read error. Different DNA sequences within this sample yield the same CDR3. The rearrangement uses TRDV1 and TRDJ1; 13 bases fit TRDD3. Because TCRdb records no J gene, it was assigned here through a match of the DNA to germline. This CDR3 has 22 residues. Germline V gene sequence: CDR1 TSWWSYY, CDR2 QGS. J gave up 0 bases and V 2 bases, and 18 bases lay outside the gene matches. CDR3 nucleotides: TGTGCTCTTGGGGAATTGGGATCAAGTCGTACTGGGGGATACGTCGACACCGATAAACTCATCTTT. Encoded protein: CALGELGSSRTGGYVDTDKLIF.

Worth noting for this clone: This is likely an artifact of a read error, given a far larger clone one base away. This sample includes further DNA sequences coding for the same CDR3. The rearrangement links TRDV2 to TRDJ2; D remains unclear. Germline V gene data show CDR1 as GEAIGNYY and CDR2 as EKD. The CDR3 extends over 14 amino acids. The V end was cut by 1 base, the J end by 0 bases, with 5 bases between. CDR3 DNA sequence: TGTGCCTGTGACACGGGAACTTTGACAGCACAACTCTTCTTT. It translates to CACDTGTLTAQLFF.